Below are 24 T cell receptor beta chains sequenced from a single sample in a study of shared T cell receptors in the human thymus. Clones were read by immunoSEQ multiplex PCR, and TCRdb kept only the in-frame ones, dropping some. This sample yields almost 550,000 clones, of which roughly 74% are seen a single time; about 0.013% belongs to the top ten. The data were also submitted as part of a second study, on human thymus T cells.

The sample consisted of thymocytes. The source is a boy younger than two with a congenital heart defect.

This chain uses TRBV14 with TRBJ1-4; D gene uncertain. With 4 bases removed from V and 8 bases from J, the gap between germline ends came to 11 bases. The CDR3 loop spans 13 amino acids. Germline lookup yields CDR1 SGHDN and CDR2 FVKESK. In DNA, the CDR3 is TGTGCCAGCAGCCTACCTCCGAGAGAAAAACTGTTTTTT. It is translated as CASSLPPREKLFF.

The gene calls are TRBV28 and TRBJ1-5, with D unresolved. The CDR3 totals 15 residues. V lost 8 bases and J 0 bases, leaving 14 bases between the germline ends. Per the germline V gene, CDR1 is MDHEN and CDR2 is SYDVKM. Here the CDR3 reads CASEIGGYSNQPQHF. CDR3 DNA sequence: TGTGCCAGCGAAATCGGAGGTTATAGCAATCAGCCCCAGCATTTT.

V is TRBV30 and J is TRBJ2-7, with D possibly being TRBD2 (5 bases). V dropped 4 bases and J dropped 3 bases, with 13 bases sitting between them. From germline, CDR1 is GTSNPN and CDR2 SVGIG (reference sequence). The CDR3 runs to 13 residues. The CDR3 sequence: CAWMAPSSYEQYF. The CDR3 nucleotides read TGTGCCTGGATGGCTCCTAGCAGCTACGAGCAGTACTTC.

The genes are TRBV28 and TRBJ2-3; D is possibly TRBD2 (5 bases). Deletions cut 3 bases from V and 4 bases from J, with 11 bases between. The CDR3 length is 14 residues. In germline, CDR1 is MDHEN, CDR2 SYDVKM. CDR3 protein: CASSLPRGPDTQYF. The DNA of the CDR3 is TGTGCCAGCAGTTTGCCCCGGGGTCCAGATACGCAGTATTTT.

The chain carries TRBV6-5 and TRBJ2-7; D gene ambiguous. CDR3 length: 14 amino acids. Per the germline V gene, CDR1 is MNHEY and CDR2 is SVGAGI. V dropped 8 bases and J dropped 1 base, with 15 bases sitting between them. Written as DNA, the CDR3 is TGTGCCAGCCTGTCCAGGCCAGGTTCCTACGAGCAGTACTTC. Its translation: CASLSRPGSYEQYF.

The chain recombines TRBV14 with TRBJ2-1; a weak D match, TRBD2 (6 bases). From germline, CDR1 is SGHDN and CDR2 FVKESK. This CDR3 has 18 residues. V dropped 4 bases and J dropped 0 bases, with 19 bases sitting between them. The CDR3 protein is CASSPYMREDNSYNEQFF. DNA of the CDR3: TGTGCCAGCAGCCCCTATATGCGGGAAGACAACTCCTACAATGAGCAGTTCTTC.

This clone was counted a few times. The rearrangement links TRBV15 to TRBJ2-7, with 8 nucleotides matching TRBD2. The CDR3 extends over 16 amino acids. CDR1 is LNHNV and CDR2 is YYDKDF in the germline V gene (reference sequence). Losses at the gene ends were 4 bases for V and 1 base for J; bases not matched to a gene: 9. Here the CDR3 DNA reads TGTGCCACCAGCACATCCGGGACTAGTGTTTCCTACGAGCAGTACTTC. It yields the protein CATSTSGTSVSYEQYF.

The chain couples TRBV7-9 to TRBJ2-7; no clear D. Per germline, CDR1 SEHNR and CDR2 FQNEAQ (reference sequence). This CDR3 is built from 16 residues. Trimming took off 5 bases at V and 0 bases at J, with 17 bases between the two ends. The DNA for the CDR3 is TGTGCCAGCAGCCTGTCAGTGGCCTCAAGCTCCTACGAGCAGTACTTC. This codes for CASSLSVASSSYEQYF.

The chain carries TRBV28 and TRBJ1-1; D gene uncertain. CDR1 is MDHEN and CDR2 is SYDVKM in the germline V gene. Trimming took off 10 bases at V and 5 bases at J, with 20 bases between the two ends. The CDR3 loop spans 14 amino acids. The CDR3 coding sequence is TGTGCCATTACTTCTAGGGAGGGAAGGACTGAAGCTTTCTTT. Amino acids: CAITSREGRTEAFF.

This chain joins TRBV7-9 and TRBJ2-3, with 10 bases matching TRBD2. The germline V gene has CDR1 SEHNR and CDR2 FQNEAQ (reference sequence). V shed 5 bases, J shed 4 bases, and the junction held 9 bases outside the gene matches. The CDR3 is 16 residues long. CDR3 loop: CASSLRQGLASDTQYF. The CDR3 nucleotides are TGTGCCAGCAGCCTGAGACAGGGACTAGCGTCAGATACGCAGTATTTT.

The J gene is TRBJ2-7, the V gene TRBV14; D gene ambiguous. The V gene's germline CDR1 is SGHDN and CDR2 FVKESK. The V gene lost 4 bases and the J gene lost 1 base, with 17 bases spanning the gap. The CDR3 is made up of 16 amino acids. CDR3 residues: CASSRHLLSRSYEQYF. In DNA form, the CDR3 reads TGTGCCAGCAGCCGTCATCTTTTATCTCGGTCCTACGAGCAGTACTTC.

This clone showed up just once. This sequence joins TRBV6-5 and TRBJ2-5; 9 bases fit TRBD2. The V segment lost 5 bases and the J segment 5 bases; nucleotides outside the gene matches: 6. The germline gives CDR1 MNHEY, CDR2 SVGAGI. This CDR3 contains 14 residues. In DNA, the CDR3 is TGTGCCAGCAGTCAGAGCGGGAGGTGGGAGACCCAGTACTTC. Its translation: CASSQSGRWETQYF.

This chain links TRBV6-1 with TRBJ2-7; perhaps TRBD2 as D (5 bases). CDR1 and CDR2 (germline): MNHNS, SASEGT. V was pared by 5 bases and J by 4 bases, with 12 bases between. The CDR3 is made up of 13 amino acids. The CDR3 here is CASSKPRGYEQYF. The CDR3 bases are TGTGCCAGCAGTAAACCTAGAGGGTACGAGCAGTACTTC.

The chain couples TRBV19 to TRBJ1-1, with D unresolved. Germline CDR1 reads LNHDA; CDR2 reads SQIVND (reference sequence). The CDR3 has 11 amino acids. The germline V and J ends were trimmed by 4 bases and 6 bases, with 6 bases remaining between them. The CDR3, as DNA: TGTGCCAGTAGTACGAGGGCTGAAGCTTTCTTT. Its protein product is CASSTRAEAFF.

The chain joins TRBV14 to TRBJ1-1; D possibly corresponds to TRBD1 (6 bases). This CDR3 contains 17 residues. Trimming pared 0 bases from V and 6 bases from J, leaving 20 bases between. In germline, CDR1 is SGHDN, CDR2 FVKESK. The CDR3 spells CASSQDRNTTGMPEAFF. CDR3 sequence (DNA): TGTGCCAGCAGCCAAGATCGAAATACAACAGGGATGCCTGAAGCTTTCTTT.

The genes are TRBV13 and TRBJ1-1, with TRBD1 identical over 8 bases. Germline CDR1 PRHDT, CDR2 FYEKMQ (reference sequence). The CDR3 length is 13 residues. Losses at the gene ends were 5 bases for V and 11 bases for J; bases not matched to a gene: 10. This CDR3 reads CASSPPGGDGAFF. The CDR3 DNA sequence: TGTGCCAGCAGCCCCCCAGGGGGCGATGGGGCTTTCTTT.

This rearrangement joins TRBV5-1 to TRBJ1-1; D may be TRBD1 (5 bases). The V and J ends lost 2 bases and 3 bases respectively, with 8 bases between them. The CDR3 has 13 residues. Germline loops: CDR1 SGHRS, CDR2 YFSETQ. This chain's CDR3 is CASSFQGDTEAFF. The CDR3 DNA is TGCGCCAGCAGCTTCCAAGGGGACACTGAAGCTTTCTTT.

As regards this clone: This is likely a read error, given that the CDR3 carries no conserved phenylalanine or tryptophan at its end. The limits of the CDR3 on the DNA are not certain, so only TCRdb's listed CDR3 is given. The chain carries TRBV6-1 and TRBJ1-2; the table's D call TRBD1 went unverified against the DNA. The CDR3 sequence runs 12 residues, both termini included. Germline V gives CDR1 MNHNS, CDR2 SASEGT. CDR3 sequence: CASSERGTDRGV.

For the CDR3, the DNA is TGTGCCAGCAGCCAAGAACGGGAAGCTTTCTTT. It specifies CASSQEREAFF. V is TRBV14 and J is TRBJ1-1; D is unclear. Per germline, CDR1 SGHDN and CDR2 FVKESK. V was shortened by 0 bases and J by 8 bases, with 4 bases between the two germline ends. This CDR3 has 11 residues.

The rearrangement joins TRBV7-2 to TRBJ2-7, with D maybe TRBD2 (5 bases). The CDR3 consists of 16 residues. Trimming left V 2 bases short and J 3 bases short, with 17 bases between. The V gene's germline CDR1 is SGHTA and CDR2 FQGNSA. In DNA form, the CDR3 reads TGTGCCAGCAGCTTATTTTCCGAGGGTTTAGACTACGAGCAGTACTTC. Translating it yields CASSLFSEGLDYEQYF.

This rearrangement joins TRBV6-1 to TRBJ2-3; D unresolved. Trimming removed 5 bases from V and 6 bases from J, with 18 bases in between. This CDR3 contains 15 residues. Germline CDR1 is MNHNS and CDR2 is SASEGT. The CDR3 protein is CASSLKKSDGDTQYF. The CDR3 DNA is TGTGCCAGCAGTTTAAAGAAGTCCGACGGGGATACGCAGTATTTT.

This chain connects TRBV4-3 to TRBJ2-1; D remains ambiguous. Germline CDR1 and CDR2: LGHNA and YSLEER. The V end lost 0 bases, the J end lost 8 bases, and 11 bases lay between the germline ends. This CDR3 spans 14 amino acids. This CDR3 is CASSQDRAKYEQFF. The CDR3 bases are TGCGCCAGCAGCCAAGACCGCGCAAAATATGAGCAGTTCTTC.

The chain has TRBV28 and TRBJ1-5; 9 bases are a match to TRBD1. J gave up 5 bases and V 6 bases, and 8 bases lay outside the gene matches. Germline V gives CDR1 MDHEN, CDR2 SYDVKM. The CDR3 consists of 15 residues. The CDR3 nucleotides read TGTGCCAGCAGCGTTCGCCGACAGGGGGATCAGCCCCAGCATTTT. It codes for CASSVRRQGDQPQHF.

The chain employs TRBV27 and TRBJ2-7, with TRBD2 matching over 9 bases. V trimming: 3 bases; J trimming: 1 base; junction bases outside the gene matches: 4. Germline V lookup: CDR1 MNHEY, CDR2 SMNVEV (reference sequence). The CDR3 covers 15 residues. The CDR3 loop reads CASSLEREASYEQYF. DNA of the CDR3: TGTGCCAGCAGTTTGGAGCGGGAGGCTTCCTACGAGCAGTACTTC.